Listed below are T cell receptor beta chains from one sample, sequenced in a study of cytomegalovirus exposure and HLA in healthy donors. Sequencing used immunoSEQ multiplex PCR; TCRdb keeps in-frame clones, though not all of them. The table includes about 130,000 clones, roughly 80% detected once. Sequencing was done on a sample of PBMCs. Every receptor here comes from a man aged 35 to 55 in good health and CMV-seronegative. CDR3s include the opening cysteine and the closing phenylalanine or tryptophan. D genes are given only for firm matches. Part of the rows lack a size; the others show once, few, many or a class for expanded clones.

J gene | clone size | V gene | D gene | CDR3 DNA | CDR3 protein
TRBJ1-2 | NA | TRBV30 | NA | TGTGCCTGGAGTCCCGGGGGGCATAACTATGGCTACACCTTC | CAWSPGGHNYGYTF
TRBJ2-3 | NA | TRBV11-2 | NA | TGTGCCAGCAGCGGGAGGGGGGCGGATACGCAGTATTTT | CASSGRGADTQYF
TRBJ2-5 | NA | TRBV7-2 | TRBD2 | TGTGCCAGCAGCCGGGGACTAGCGGGAGATCAAGAGACCCAGTACTTC | CASSRGLAGDQETQYF
TRBJ2-1 | few | TRBV5-1 | TRBD2 | TGCGCCAGCAGCTTGCGACCTAGCGGATACAATGAGCAGTTCTTC | CASSLRPSGYNEQFF
TRBJ2-1 | NA | TRBV13 | NA | TGTGCCAGCAGCTTAGACACCGGGACACATTACAATGAGCAGTTCTTC | CASSLDTGTHYNEQFF
TRBJ2-7 | NA | TRBV30 | TRBD1 | TGTGCCAGCCGTTGGGACAGACTCTACGAGCAGTACTTC | CASRWDRLYEQYF
TRBJ1-5 | NA | TRBV30 | NA | TGTGCCTGGAGCTCGGGAAACAATCAGCCCCAGCATTTT | CAWSSGNNQPQHF
TRBJ2-5 | NA | TRBV5-6 | NA | TGTGCCAGCAGCCCCGGGGTCGAAGAGACCCAGTACTTC | CASSPGVEETQYF
TRBJ2-5 | NA | TRBV9 | TRBD2 | TGTGCCAGCAGCGTAGATGGTAGCGGGGGGGCGTGGGAGACCCAGTACTTC | CASSVDGSGGAWETQYF
TRBJ2-2 | NA | TRBV4-2 | TRBD1 | TGTGCCAGCAGCCAAGATAAAGGTCGAGGGGGCCCCGGGGAGCTGTTTTTT | CASSQDKGRGGPGELFF